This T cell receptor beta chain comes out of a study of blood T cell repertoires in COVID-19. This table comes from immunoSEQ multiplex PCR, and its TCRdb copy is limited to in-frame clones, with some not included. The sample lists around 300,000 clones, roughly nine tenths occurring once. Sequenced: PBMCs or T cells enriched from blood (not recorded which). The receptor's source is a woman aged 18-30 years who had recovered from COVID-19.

CDR3 sequence: CASSQVRPANTGELFF. CDR3 nucleotide sequence: TGTGCCAGCAGCCAAGTGAGGCCCGCGAACACCGGGGAGCTGTTTTTT. V gene TRBV3-1 (or the pseudogene TRBV3-2) combines with J gene TRBJ2-2, with D uncertain. V lost 1 base and J lost 0, with 9 bases in between. The germline V gene encodes CDR1 LGHDT and CDR2 YNNKEL (reference sequence). This CDR3 is built from 16 residues.